This T cell receptor beta chain is from a study of response to subunit inactivated influenza vaccine. Broader study findings: Seasonal influenza vaccination, on each occasion, was suggested by the authors to recruit few new T cells.

TCRdb re-called the RT-PCR reads through MiXCR, storing one row per CDR3 protein. Altogether over 400,000 distinct CDR3 sequences are present, roughly 11% being singletons, with the ten largest covering more than 10%. Trimming cost V 1 base and J 2 bases, with 10 bases left between them. Germline-derived CDR1 and CDR2 are DFQATT and SNEGSKA (reference sequence). This CDR3 contains 14 residues. As concerns this clonotype: Antigen specificity is unknown.

The chain has TRBV20-1 and TRBJ2-3; D ambiguous. The sample in question was PBMCs from blood, obtained about 6 weeks after vaccination. This TCR was recovered from a man between 50 and 59 years old who received an inactivated influenza vaccine. The CDR3 DNA is TGCAGTGCTAGAGTCCTAGGAATCACAGATACGCAGTATTTT. As protein: CSARVLGITDTQYF.